The source of this T cell receptor beta chain is a study of identical twins. TCRdb redid the calling of the 5' RACE reads with MiXCR, one entry per CDR3 protein. The table includes over 500,000 distinct CDR3 sequences, less than 25% detected once. Germline V gene sequence: CDR1 MNHEY, CDR2 SMNVEV (reference sequence). The V gene lost 0 bases and the J gene lost 8 bases, with 16 bases spanning the gap. The CDR3 runs to 15 residues. The data were also submitted as part of a second study, on T cells expressing NK-cell markers. From that second work: These same clonotypes (in a few donors) also led the CD3+CD56-NKG2C+ fraction.

The specimen sequenced was CD4+ T cells sorted from blood. The rearrangement uses TRBV27 and TRBJ1-1; D remains unclear. This sequence was found in a woman younger than 35 in good health. For the CDR3, the DNA is TGTGCCAGCAGTTTATCTTCTGTGTCGCTGGCCGAAGCTTTCTTT. Its protein is CASSLSSVSLAEAFF.